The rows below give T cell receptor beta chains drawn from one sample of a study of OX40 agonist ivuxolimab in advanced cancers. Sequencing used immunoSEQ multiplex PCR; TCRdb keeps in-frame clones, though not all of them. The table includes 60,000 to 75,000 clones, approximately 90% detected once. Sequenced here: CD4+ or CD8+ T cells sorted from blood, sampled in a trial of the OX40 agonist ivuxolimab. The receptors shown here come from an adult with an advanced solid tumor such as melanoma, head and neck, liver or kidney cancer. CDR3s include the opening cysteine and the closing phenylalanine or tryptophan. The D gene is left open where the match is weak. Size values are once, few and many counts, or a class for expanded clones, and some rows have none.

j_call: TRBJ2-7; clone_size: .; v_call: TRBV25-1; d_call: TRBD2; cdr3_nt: TGTGCCAGCCGACTAGCGGGTGAGTCCGAGCAGTACTTC; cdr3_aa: CASRLAGESEQYF
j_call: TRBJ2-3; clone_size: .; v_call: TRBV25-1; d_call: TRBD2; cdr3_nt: TGTGCCAGCAGTCATAGCGGGGACCCTGATACGCAGTATTTT; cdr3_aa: CASSHSGDPDTQYF
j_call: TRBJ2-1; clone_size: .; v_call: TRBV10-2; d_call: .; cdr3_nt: TGCGCCGCCCGGTCGAACACTAATGAGCAGTTCTTC; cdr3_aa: CAARSNTNEQFF
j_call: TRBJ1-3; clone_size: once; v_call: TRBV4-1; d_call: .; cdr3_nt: TGCGCCAGCAGCCCACCGGAGGGGCGTCCCTTCTCTGGAAACACCATATATTTT; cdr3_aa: CASSPPEGRPFSGNTIYF
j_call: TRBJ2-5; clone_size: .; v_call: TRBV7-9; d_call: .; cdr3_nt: TGTGCCAGCAGCTACCGACAGACCCAAGAGACCCAGTACTTC; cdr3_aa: CASSYRQTQETQYF
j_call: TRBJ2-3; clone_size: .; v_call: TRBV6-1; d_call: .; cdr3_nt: TGTGCCAGCAGCCAACTCAGGGCGGATACGCAGTATTTT; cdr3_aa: CASSQLRADTQYF
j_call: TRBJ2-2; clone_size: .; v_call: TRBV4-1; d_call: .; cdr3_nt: TGCGCCAGCAGCGACTTCCGGTCCGCCGGGGAGCTGTTTTTT; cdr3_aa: CASSDFRSAGELFF
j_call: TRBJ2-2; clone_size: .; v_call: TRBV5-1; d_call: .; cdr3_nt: TGCGCCAGCGGGGGGGACAGGACAAACACCGGGGAGCTGTTTTTT; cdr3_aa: CASGGDRTNTGELFF
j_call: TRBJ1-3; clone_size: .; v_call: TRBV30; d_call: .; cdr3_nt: TGTGCCTGGAGTTCTGGTAATTATGCTGGAAACACCATATATTTT; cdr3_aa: CAWSSGNYAGNTIYF
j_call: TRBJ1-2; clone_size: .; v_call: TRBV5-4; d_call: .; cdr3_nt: TGTGCCAGCAGCCGGGGTGCAATTACTAACTATGGCTACACCTTC; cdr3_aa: CASSRGAITNYGYTF
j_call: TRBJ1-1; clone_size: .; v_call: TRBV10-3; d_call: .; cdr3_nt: TGTGCCATCAGTGATTTGGGGGGGACTGAAGCTTTCTTT; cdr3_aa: CAISDLGGTEAFF
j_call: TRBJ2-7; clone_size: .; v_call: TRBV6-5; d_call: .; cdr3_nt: TGTGCCAGCAGCCCTCAGGGCGGCTCCTACGAGCAGTACTTC; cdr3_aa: CASSPQGGSYEQYF
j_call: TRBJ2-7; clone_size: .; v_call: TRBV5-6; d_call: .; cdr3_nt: TGTGCCAGCGGGTCTCGCAGCGCCTACGAGCAGTACTTC; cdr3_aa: CASGSRSAYEQYF
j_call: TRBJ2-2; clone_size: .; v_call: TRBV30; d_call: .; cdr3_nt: TGTGCCTGGATCGCGGGGGCTACGAACACCGGGGAGCTGTTTTTT; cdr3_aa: CAWIAGATNTGELFF